These T cell receptor beta chains were read from a single sample in a study of T-cell memory formation after mild COVID-19. TCRdb re-called the 5' RACE reads with MiXCR, one entry per CDR3 protein. The sample consists of hundreds of thousands of distinct CDR3 sequences, approximately 22% of them appearing once. The sequencing sample was made of PBMCs or a T cell subset sorted from them (not recorded which). Receptors were obtained from a man aged 18 to 29 who had mild COVID-19 (a few samples of this study predate the infection). Cell type and time point are not known. CDR3s include the opening cysteine and the closing phenylalanine or tryptophan. Each record gives: clone size, J gene, D gene, V gene, CDR3 length, CDR3 protein, CDR3 DNA. The D gene is left open where the match is weak. Size tells how often a clone was seen (once, few, many) or the class of an expanded clone, and some rows leave it out.

size: few; J: TRBJ2-7; D: NA; V: TRBV7-9; length: 16; CDR3: CASSLEGKTLHYEQYF; DNA: TGTGCCAGCAGCTTAGAGGGCAAGACCTTGCACTACGAGCAGTACTTC
size: few; J: TRBJ1-4; D: NA; V: TRBV21-1; length: 13; CDR3: CAIPGPGSEKLFF; DNA: TGTGCCATACCGGGACCCGGGAGTGAAAAACTGTTTTTT
size: few; J: TRBJ2-7; D: NA; V: TRBV5-1; length: 13; CDR3: CASRRDSSYEQYF; DNA: TGCGCCAGCAGGCGTGACAGCTCCTACGAGCAGTACTTC
size: few; J: TRBJ2-1; D: TRBD2; V: TRBV6-5; length: 16; CDR3: CASSPYLAGGPNEQFF; DNA: TGTGCCAGCAGTCCGTACCTAGCGGGGGGCCCTAATGAGCAGTTCTTC
size: NA; J: TRBJ2-1; D: NA; V: TRBV3-1; length: 14; CDR3: CASSTRQGGHEQFF; DNA: TGTGCCAGCAGCACCCGACAGGGAGGGCATGAGCAGTTCTTC
size: many; J: TRBJ2-2; D: NA; V: TRBV29-1; length: 12; CDR3: CSVEGGTGELFF; DNA: TGCAGCGTTGAAGGGGGCACCGGGGAGCTGTTTTTT
size: NA; J: TRBJ1-1; D: NA; V: TRBV6-2/TRBV6-3; length: 12; CDR3: CASSYPDTEAFF; DNA: TGTGCCAGCAGTTACCCCGACACTGAAGCTTTCTTT
size: NA; J: TRBJ2-1; D: NA; V: TRBV10-3; length: 16; CDR3: CAIRPVLGVAYNEQFF; DNA: TGTGCCATCAGACCCGTGTTGGGGGTCGCCTACAATGAGCAGTTCTTC
size: NA; J: TRBJ1-1; D: TRBD1; V: TRBV4-3; length: 15; CDR3: CASSQATGSSTEAFF; DNA: TGCGCCAGCAGCCAAGCGACAGGGAGCTCCACTGAAGCTTTCTTT
size: few; J: TRBJ1-1; D: NA; V: TRBV6-5; length: 15; CDR3: CASSYSLLGNTEAFF; DNA: TGTGCCAGCAGTTACTCCCTTTTAGGGAACACTGAAGCTTTCTTT
size: NA; J: TRBJ1-2; D: NA; V: TRBV15; length: 14; CDR3: CATSSRLPGYGYTF; DNA: TGTGCCACCAGCAGTCGGTTACCCGGCTATGGCTACACCTTC
size: NA; J: TRBJ1-2; D: NA; V: TRBV18; length: 16; CDR3: CASSPSWAGVGYGYTF; DNA: TGTGCCAGCTCACCCTCTTGGGCAGGAGTCGGCTATGGCTACACCTTC
size: few; J: TRBJ1-1; D: TRBD1; V: TRBV20-1; length: 14; CDR3: CSAGDSRSNTEAFF; DNA: TGCAGCGCGGGGGACAGTCGGTCGAACACTGAAGCTTTCTTT
size: few; J: TRBJ2-5; D: NA; V: TRBV19; length: 14; CDR3: CASSSGAPHETQYF; DNA: TGTGCCAGTAGTTCGGGGGCCCCACACGAGACCCAGTACTTC
size: NA; J: TRBJ1-4; D: NA; V: TRBV4-3; length: 17; CDR3: CASSQEWGGSSNEKLFF; DNA: TGCGCCAGCAGCCAAGAGTGGGGGGGCTCGTCTAATGAAAAACTGTTTTTT
size: NA; J: TRBJ2-7; D: TRBD1; V: TRBV7-6; length: 14; CDR3: CASSLGTGDLEQYF; DNA: TGTGCCAGCAGCTTAGGGACAGGGGATCTCGAGCAGTACTTC
size: NA; J: TRBJ1-2; D: NA; V: TRBV6-2/TRBV6-3; length: 10; CDR3: CASRNYGYTF; DNA: TGTGCCAGCAGGAACTATGGCTACACCTTC
size: few; J: TRBJ2-2; D: NA; V: TRBV19; length: 13; CDR3: CASSITFTGELFF; DNA: TGTGCCAGTAGTATCACTTTCACCGGGGAGCTGTTTTTT
size: NA; J: TRBJ2-1; D: NA; V: TRBV5-1; length: 14; CDR3: CASRGTAGNNEQFF; DNA: TGCGCCAGCAGGGGGACGGCGGGGAACAATGAGCAGTTCTTC
size: few; J: TRBJ1-1; D: NA; V: TRBV2; length: 14; CDR3: CASSDQGGFTEAFF; DNA: TGTGCCAGCAGTGACCAGGGAGGTTTTACTGAAGCTTTCTTT
size: few; J: TRBJ2-7; D: NA; V: TRBV7-2; length: 12; CDR3: CATMDLAYEQYF; DNA: TGTGCCACCATGGACCTAGCCTACGAGCAGTACTTC
size: NA; J: TRBJ2-3; D: NA; V: TRBV7-8; length: 16; CDR3: CASSPRLGLSTDTQYF; DNA: TGTGCCAGCAGCCCGCGGTTGGGGCTGAGCACAGATACGCAGTATTTT
size: NA; J: TRBJ1-4; D: NA; V: TRBV6-2/TRBV6-3; length: 17; CDR3: CASSSPSRGATNEKLFF; DNA: TGTGCCAGCAGTTCGCCTTCCAGGGGAGCAACTAATGAAAAACTGTTTTTT
size: NA; J: TRBJ1-4; D: NA; V: TRBV28; length: 17; CDR3: CASSLAGTPATNEKLFF; DNA: TGTGCCAGCAGTTTAGCCGGGACACCCGCAACTAATGAAAAACTGTTTTTT